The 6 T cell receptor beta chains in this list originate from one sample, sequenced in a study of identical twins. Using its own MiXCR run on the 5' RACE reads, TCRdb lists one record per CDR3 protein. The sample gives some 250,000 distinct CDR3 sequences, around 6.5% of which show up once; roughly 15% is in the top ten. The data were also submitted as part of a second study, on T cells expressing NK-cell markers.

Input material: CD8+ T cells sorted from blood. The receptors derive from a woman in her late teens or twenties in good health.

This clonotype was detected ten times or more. This CDR3 reads CSAPRWDRGDYGYTF. The CDR3 DNA is TGCAGTGCTCCTCGTTGGGACAGGGGAGACTATGGCTACACCTTC. The chain employs TRBV20-1 and TRBJ1-2, with 10 positions matching TRBD1. The junction had 9 bases not matched to a gene; V was cut back by 5 bases and J by 3 bases. CDR1 and CDR2 from the germline V gene are DFQATT and SNEGSKA (reference sequence). The CDR3 is 15 residues long.

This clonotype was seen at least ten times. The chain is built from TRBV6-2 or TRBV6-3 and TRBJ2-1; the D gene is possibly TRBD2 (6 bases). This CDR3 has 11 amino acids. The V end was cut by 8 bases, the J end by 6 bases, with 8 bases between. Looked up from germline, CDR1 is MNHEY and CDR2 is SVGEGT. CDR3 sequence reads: CASSTSNEQFF. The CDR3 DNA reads TGTGCCAGCTCGACTAGCAATGAGCAGTTCTTC.

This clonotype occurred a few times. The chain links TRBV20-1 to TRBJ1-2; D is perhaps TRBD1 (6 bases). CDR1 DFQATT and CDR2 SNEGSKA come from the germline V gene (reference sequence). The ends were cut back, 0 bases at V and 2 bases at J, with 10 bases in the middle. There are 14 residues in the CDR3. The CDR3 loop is CSARDLGQNYGYTF. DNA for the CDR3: TGCAGTGCTAGAGATCTTGGACAGAACTATGGCTACACCTTC.

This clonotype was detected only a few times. CDR3 protein: CASSPWRNTEAFF. CDR3 in DNA: TGTGCCAGCAGCCCGTGGAGGAACACTGAAGCTTTCTTT. The J gene is TRBJ1-1, the V gene TRBV5-5; unclear D gene. The CDR3 spans 13 residues. From germline, CDR1 is SGHKS and CDR2 YYEKEE (reference sequence). Trimming left V 4 bases short and J 1 base short, with 8 bases between.

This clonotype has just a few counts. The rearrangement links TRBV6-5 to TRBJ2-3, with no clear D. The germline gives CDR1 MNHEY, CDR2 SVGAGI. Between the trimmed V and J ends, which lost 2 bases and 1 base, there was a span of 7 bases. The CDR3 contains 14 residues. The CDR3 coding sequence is TGTGCCAGCAGTTACCCCAGTGGCACAGATACGCAGTATTTT. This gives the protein CASSYPSGTDTQYF.

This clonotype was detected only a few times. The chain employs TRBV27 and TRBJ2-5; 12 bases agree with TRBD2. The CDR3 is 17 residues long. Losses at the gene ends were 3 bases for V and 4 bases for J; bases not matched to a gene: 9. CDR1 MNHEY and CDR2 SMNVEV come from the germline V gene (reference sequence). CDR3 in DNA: TGTGCCAGCAGTTTTGGGCTAGCGGGGGGGCAAGGAGAGACCCAGTACTTC. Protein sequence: CASSFGLAGGQGETQYF.